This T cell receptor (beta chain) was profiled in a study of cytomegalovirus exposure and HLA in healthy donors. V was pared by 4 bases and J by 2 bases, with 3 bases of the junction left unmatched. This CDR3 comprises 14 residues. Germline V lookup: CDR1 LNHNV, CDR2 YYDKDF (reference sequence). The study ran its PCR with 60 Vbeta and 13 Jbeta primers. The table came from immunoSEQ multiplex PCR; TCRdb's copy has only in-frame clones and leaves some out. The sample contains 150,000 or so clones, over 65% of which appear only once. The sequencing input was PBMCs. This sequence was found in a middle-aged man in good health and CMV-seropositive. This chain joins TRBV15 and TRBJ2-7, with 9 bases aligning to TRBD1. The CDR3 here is CATSNRGQTYEQYF. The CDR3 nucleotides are TGTGCCACCAGCAACAGGGGGCAAACCTACGAGCAGTACTTC.